A single sample gave rise to the 23 T cell receptor beta chains below, sequenced in a study of regulatory T cells in long-lasting Graves disease. Described time point: newly diagnosed GD, antithyroid drugs for less than 3 months. From PBMCs, RNA was extracted and then used to make the TCR library. Sequencing libraries for TCR beta were prepared with iRepertoire HTBI primers and Arm-PCR of CDR3 regions. Via MiXCR, TCRdb re-called the multiplex PCR reads, giving one row per CDR3 protein. The sample records 350,000 to 500,000 distinct CDR3 sequences, 15% to 20% being singletons. A further study also used this sample, focusing on T cells in Graves' hyperthyroidism and ophthalmopathy.

This material consisted of peripheral blood mononuclear cells (PBMCs), taken at new diagnosis, from a patient treated with antithyroid drugs. These receptors originate from a woman in her 30s with Graves disease.

The V call is TRBV5-1, the J call TRBJ2-1; 8 nucleotides line up with TRBD1. CDR3 length: 16 amino acids. The germline V gene encodes CDR1 SGHRS and CDR2 YFSETQ. V lost 5 bases to trimming and J lost 4 bases; unmatched junction nucleotides: 11. The CDR3 loop reads CASRRTGTGSYNEQFF. CDR3 nucleotides: TGCGCCAGCAGACGTACCGGGACAGGATCTTACAATGAGCAGTTCTTC.

The V and J genes are TRBV20-1 and TRBJ2-3; TRBD1 aligns across 9 bases. Per the germline V gene, CDR1 is DFQATT and CDR2 is SNEGSKA (reference sequence). The CDR3 is 14 residues long. CDR3 sequence (DNA): TGCAGCGCGCCGGGACAGGGAAGTCCAGATACGCAGTATTTT. The encoded protein is CSAPGQGSPDTQYF.

This clonotype was counted only a few times. The V call is TRBV14, the J call TRBJ1-6; D may be TRBD1 (5 bases). The V and J ends lost 0 bases and 14 bases respectively, with 11 bases between them. Germline CDR1 is SGHDN and CDR2 is FVKESK. This CDR3 is 13 amino acids long. The CDR3 loop reads CASSQDNIRALHF. The CDR3 bases are TGTGCCAGCAGCCAAGATAACATCAGGGCCCTCCACTTT.

This clonotype showed up many times. This chain uses TRBV5-1 with TRBJ1-1, with unresolved D. The germline V gene has CDR1 SGHRS and CDR2 YFSETQ. This CDR3 is 14 amino acids long. Trimming took off 4 bases at V and 8 bases at J, with 18 bases between the two ends. CDR3 in DNA: TGCGCCAGCAGCCCGGAGGGCATGGGAGGGGAAGCTTTCTTT. It encodes CASSPEGMGGEAFF.

This clonotype was seen a handful of times. The chain carries TRBV19 and TRBJ2-1, with 7 bases aligning to TRBD2. Per germline, CDR1 LNHDA and CDR2 SQIVND (reference sequence). The length of the CDR3 is 13 residues. V was clipped by 3 bases and J by 6 bases; unmatched bases: 2. The CDR3 nucleotides are TGTGCCAGTAGTATGCCTAGCGGCAATGAGCAGTTCTTC. Protein product: CASSMPSGNEQFF.

This clonotype was found many times. The chain carries TRBV28 and TRBJ1-5; 7 positions match TRBD1. In germline, CDR1 is MDHEN, CDR2 SYDVKM. The CDR3 is made up of 17 amino acids. Unmatched junction bases numbered 8, after V lost 2 bases and J lost 1 base. CDR3 coding DNA: TGTGCCAGCAGTTTACGAAACAGGGGAAGAAGCAATCAGCCCCAGCATTTT. This codes for CASSLRNRGRSNQPQHF.

This clonotype was observed a handful of times. The genes are TRBV7-8 and TRBJ1-3; D remains ambiguous. The length of the CDR3 is 15 residues. Germline V gene sequence: CDR1 SGHVS, CDR2 FQNEAQ. V shed 3 bases and J shed 0 bases, with 9 bases lying between them. DNA for the CDR3: TGTGCCAGCAGCTTGCGGCAGACCTCTGGAAACACCATATATTTT. It codes for CASSLRQTSGNTIYF. The full variable domain, rest sourced from reference TRBV7-8 and TRBJ1-3, is GAGVSQSPRYKVAKRGQDVALRCDPISGHVSLFWYQQALGQGPEFLTYFQNEAQLDKSGLPSDRFFAERPEGSVSTLKIQRTQQEDSAVYLCASSLRQTSGNTIYFGEGSWLTVV.

This chain links TRBV15 with TRBJ1-3, with D possibly matching TRBD1 (6 bases). With 5 bases removed from V and 0 bases from J, the gap between germline ends came to 20 bases. The length of the CDR3 is 18 residues. CDR1 is LNHNV and CDR2 is YYDKDF in the germline V gene (reference sequence). This CDR3 reads CATSALGGIYSSGNTIYF. DNA of the CDR3: TGTGCCACCAGCGCCCTCGGGGGCATTTACTCCTCTGGAAACACCATATATTTT.

This clonotype was recorded at least ten times. The chain joins TRBV7-3 to TRBJ2-6, with D possibly matching TRBD2 (6 bases). The CDR3 spans 16 residues. CDR1 and CDR2 from the germline V gene are SGHTA and FQGTGA. Trimming cost V 1 base and J 4 bases, with 11 bases left between them. CDR3 DNA: TGTGCCAGCAGCTTAAGTGGAGGGTCCGGGGCCAACGTCCTGACTTTC. It encodes CASSLSGGSGANVLTF.

This rearrangement joins TRBV30 to TRBJ2-1; D unresolved. Trimming stripped 2 bases from V and 0 bases from J, with 11 bases between. Per germline, CDR1 GTSNPN and CDR2 SVGIG (reference sequence). This CDR3 region has 15 residues. The CDR3 sequence is CAWSPRQSSYNEQFF. CDR3 nucleotides: TGTGCCTGGAGTCCCAGGCAGAGCTCCTACAATGAGCAGTTCTTC.

The chain is built from TRBV9 and TRBJ1-1, with 8 positions matching TRBD1. The germline CDR1 and CDR2 sequences are SGDLS and YYNGEE. There are 14 residues in the CDR3. Trimming took 4 bases from V and 3 from J; bases not matched to a gene: 5. CDR3 loop: CASSFLTGDTEAFF. The DNA of the CDR3 is TGTGCCAGCAGCTTTTTGACAGGGGACACTGAAGCTTTCTTT.

As concerns this clonotype: At one boundary the junction diverges from the germline segment, which might be a read error. This rearrangement joins TRBV3-1 to TRBJ2-5, with D possibly being TRBD1 (5 bases). The length of the CDR3 is 13 residues. CDR1 LGHDT and CDR2 YNNKEL come from the germline V gene (reference sequence). CDR3: CASSQDEVRGRDF. As DNA, the CDR3 is TGTGCCAGCAGCCAAGATGAGGTTAGGGGCCGGGACTTC.

This clonotype was detected ten times or more. The V and J genes are TRBV12-5 and TRBJ2-2; D could derive from TRBD1 or TRBD2 (5 bases each). The ends were cut back, 4 bases at V and 4 bases at J, with 13 bases in the middle. Germline assignment: CDR1 LGHNT and CDR2 FRNRAP. The CDR3 length is 15 residues. This CDR3 is CASGSYPGTTGELFF. CDR3 DNA: TGTGCTAGTGGTTCGTATCCAGGGACCACCGGGGAGCTGTTTTTT.

A word on this clonotype: A far larger clone is one nucleotide away, so this likely arose from a read error. The chain links TRBV3-1 to TRBJ1-1; D unresolved. The CDR3 consists of 13 residues. Trimming cost V 8 bases and J 4 bases, with 14 bases left between them. Germline-derived CDR1 and CDR2 are LGHDT and YNNKEL (reference sequence). In nucleotides, the CDR3 is TGTGCCAGCTCAGCAGAGTGGATCACTGAAGCTTTCTTT. This sequence encodes CASSAEWITEAFF.

This clonotype was seen a few times. One end of the junction varies from germline; a read error may be responsible. This chain's CDR3 is CAGSLPNRNSEAFF. CDR3 nucleotides: TGTGCCGGCAGTTTACCAAACAGGAATTCTGAAGCTTTCTTT. The chain carries TRBV6-5 and TRBJ1-1; tentatively, D is TRBD1 (5 bases). The germline CDR1 and CDR2 sequences are MNHEY and SVGAGI. This CDR3 is built from 14 residues.

The rearrangement uses TRBV7-8 and TRBJ2-7, with D hard to call. Looked up from germline, CDR1 is SGHVS and CDR2 is FQNEAQ. V was trimmed by 3 bases and J by 3 bases, leaving 12 bases between them. The length of the CDR3 is 14 residues. The DNA for the CDR3 is TGTGCCAGCAGCTTGCATCCAGTGGACTACGAGCAGTACTTC. It yields the protein CASSLHPVDYEQYF.

Concerning this clonotype itself: A much larger clone lies a single base off, so this may be a read error. The chain combines TRBV6-2 or TRBV6-3 with TRBJ2-7, with D possibly being TRBD2 (6 bases). The CDR3 is 12 amino acids. Per germline, CDR1 MNHEY and CDR2 SVGEGT. The CDR3 here is CAGSATSYEQYF. The CDR3 DNA sequence: TGTGCCGGCAGTGCGACTAGCTACGAGCAGTACTTC.

This clonotype was seen repeatedly, ten times or more. The chain is built from TRBV14 and TRBJ2-1, with D perhaps matching TRBD2 (6 bases). This CDR3 comprises 16 residues. The germline V and J ends were trimmed by 4 bases and 4 bases, with 17 bases remaining between them. Germline CDR1 SGHDN, CDR2 FVKESK. The CDR3 spells CASSRDVAARYNEQFF. For the CDR3, the DNA is TGTGCCAGCAGCCGCGACGTAGCGGCACGATACAATGAGCAGTTCTTC.

This clonotype was detected only a few times. Relative to the germline gene, one junction end is altered; a read error may explain this. This chain joins TRBV3-1 and TRBJ2-3; D is unclear. Germline V gene lookup returns CDR1 LGHDT and CDR2 YNNKEL (reference sequence). The CDR3 is 12 amino acids. The CDR3 DNA reads TGTGCCAGCAGCCATGGCCCAGATATGCAGTATTTT. Translated, it gives CASSHGPDMQYF.

This clonotype came up a few times. CDR3 nucleotide sequence: TGCGCCAGCAGCTTTTTAGGATTATTAGGGACAGGGGCGGCCAACACTGAAGCTTTCTTT. This gives the protein CASSFLGLLGTGAANTEAFF. The chain links TRBV5-1 to TRBJ1-1, with 10 bases matching TRBD1. V lost 2 bases and J lost 2; bases outside the gene matches: 18. CDR3 size: 20 residues. Germline CDR1 is SGHRS and CDR2 is YFSETQ.

The chain employs TRBV9 and TRBJ2-3; the match to TRBD1 covers 7 bases. Per germline, CDR1 SGDLS and CDR2 YYNGEE. The CDR3 sequence is 16 residues long. The trim removed 0 bases at V and 4 bases at J, leaving 8 bases unmatched. The CDR3 here is CASSVEAGGPADTQYF. The DNA of the CDR3 is TGTGCCAGCAGCGTAGAGGCAGGGGGTCCCGCAGATACGCAGTATTTT. Variable domain in full (rest from reference TRBV9 and TRBJ2-3): DSGVTQTPKHLITATGQRVTLRCSPRSGDLSVYWYQQSLDQGLQFLIQYYNGEERAKGNILERFSAQQFPDLHSELNLSSLELGDSALYFCASSVEAGGPADTQYFGPGTRLTVL.

Only a few counts were recorded for this clonotype. V usage is TRBV6-2 or TRBV6-3 and J usage is TRBJ2-2; 9 bases fit TRBD1. Germline CDR1 and CDR2: MNHEY and SVGEGT. Trimming removed 2 bases from V and 6 bases from J; junction bases left unmatched: 4. The CDR3 loop spans 15 amino acids. The CDR3 sequence: CASSYLGQGAGELFF. In DNA, the CDR3 is TGTGCCAGCAGTTACCTGGGACAGGGTGCCGGGGAGCTGTTTTTT.

CDR3 loop: CASSLDKYNEQFF. CDR3 DNA sequence: TGTGCCAGCAGTTTAGACAAATACAATGAGCAGTTCTTC. The chain couples TRBV27 to TRBJ2-1; no definite D call. CDR3 size: 13 residues. With 2 bases removed from V and 4 bases from J, the gap between germline ends came to 6 bases. CDR1 and CDR2 (germline): MNHEY, SMNVEV (reference sequence).